This TCR beta chain is from a study of blood T cell repertoires in COVID-19. Study details: PBMCs, B-cell-depleted T cells, or T cells provided the cDNA or gDNA that made up the material.

Germline values: CDR1 MNHEY, CDR2 SVGAGI. J lost 3 bases, V lost 5 bases, and 4 bases had no gene match. This CDR3 has 15 amino acids. Per the study methods: Amplifying reference gene primers gave estimates of nucleated cell counts. Clones were sequenced by immunoSEQ multiplex PCR, and TCRdb holds only the in-frame ones, with some missing. V and J calls and clone size are those listed in that table; D and trimming were worked out from the DNA. The sample carries 30,000 to 40,000 clones, more than 75% recorded once. This clone was found a few times. The clonotype comes from a man older than 75 with active COVID-19. The sample consisted of peripheral blood. The chain links TRBV6-5 to TRBJ2-1, with TRBD1 matching over 10 bases. CDR3 region: CASSTGQGNYNEQFF. The CDR3 region has the DNA TGTGCCAGCAGTACGGGACAGGGGAACTACAATGAGCAGTTCTTC.